These T cell receptor beta chains were read from a single sample in a study of blood T cell repertoires in COVID-19. Some clones are missing from TCRdb's copy, which holds only in-frame ones; the method was immunoSEQ multiplex PCR. The sample carries about 76,000 clones, 80% recorded once. The sequenced sample consisted of peripheral blood. The source is a human donor in a cohort sampled during active COVID-19. The CDR3 runs from the conserved cysteine through the conserved F or W. D genes are given only for firm matches. Not all rows give a size; the values are once, few, many and, for expanded clones, a class.

CDR3aa | CDR3nt | len | j_gene | abundance | v_gene | d_gene
CASSSRGLSGNTIYF | TGTGCCAGCAGTTCCAGGGGCCTCTCTGGAAACACCATATATTTT | 15 | TRBJ1-3 | many | TRBV13 | .
CATSTGGYSYEQYF | TGTGCCACCAGCACAGGGGGATACTCCTACGAGCAGTACTTC | 14 | TRBJ2-7 | . | TRBV27 | TRBD1
CASSYSRSISYEQYF | TGTGCCAGCAGTTACTCGAGGTCCATTTCCTACGAGCAGTACTTC | 15 | TRBJ2-7 | few | TRBV6-6 | .
CASSGARNEKLFF | TGTGCCAGCAGTGGGGCCCGGAATGAAAAACTGTTTTTT | 13 | TRBJ1-4 | once | TRBV28 | .
CASSSFMGEENIQYF | TGTGCCAGTAGTTCGTTCATGGGGGAGGAAAACATTCAGTACTTC | 15 | TRBJ2-4 | . | TRBV19 | .
CASSPGAAGVRETQYF | TGTGCCAGCAGCCCTGGGGCAGCGGGAGTTAGGGAGACCCAGTACTTC | 16 | TRBJ2-5 | . | TRBV9 | TRBD2
CASSLTGGGQPQHF | TGTGCCAGCAGCCTTACAGGGGGCGGACAGCCCCAGCATTTT | 14 | TRBJ1-5 | . | TRBV6-2/TRBV6-3 | TRBD1
CASIRRSPYEQYF | TGTGCCAGCATCCGGCGGAGCCCCTACGAGCAGTACTTC | 13 | TRBJ2-7 | few | TRBV28 | .
CASSLGQGLRSGEQYF | TGTGCCAGCAGTTTGGGCCAGGGTTTAAGGTCTGGCGAGCAGTACTTC | 16 | TRBJ2-7 | . | TRBV28 | .
CASSGSRVHNEQFF | TGTGCCAGCAGCGGGAGTCGGGTCCACAATGAGCAGTTCTTC | 14 | TRBJ2-1 | once | TRBV27 | .
CASSLDGGGYTIYF | TGTGCCAGCAGCTTGGATGGCGGGGGGTACACCATATATTTT | 14 | TRBJ1-3 | few | TRBV5-4 | .
CASSQDFGTDYEQYF | TGCGCCAGCAGCCAAGATTTCGGGACAGACTACGAGCAGTACTTC | 15 | TRBJ2-7 | . | TRBV4-3 | TRBD1
CASSPFVASGTGELFF | TGTGCCAGCAGCCCTTTTGTGGCCTCGGGCACCGGGGAGCTGTTTTTT | 16 | TRBJ2-2 | . | TRBV7-3 | .
CASSLSTGGANVLTF | TGTGCCAGCAGTTTATCCACAGGTGGGGCCAACGTCCTGACTTTC | 15 | TRBJ2-6 | many | TRBV28 | .
CASSYTGVGNQPQHF | TGTGCCAGCAGTTATACAGGGGTAGGGAATCAGCCCCAGCATTTT | 15 | TRBJ1-5 | . | TRBV6-2/TRBV6-3 | TRBD1
CASSLEQISGYTF | TGTGCCAGCAGTTTAGAACAGATTTCCGGCTACACCTTC | 13 | TRBJ1-2 | . | TRBV12-3/TRBV12-4 | .
CASSPARWAGDTF | TGTGCCAGCAGCCCGGCGAGGTGGGCCGGGGACACCTTC | 13 | TRBJ1-2 | . | TRBV11-2 | .
CASTGGLLYTDTQYF | TGCGCCAGCACGGGGGGACTACTCTACACAGATACGCAGTATTTT | 15 | TRBJ2-3 | once | TRBV5-1 | TRBD2
CASTPGQPNSPLHF | TGTGCCAGCACCCCCGGACAGCCGAATTCACCCCTCCACTTT | 14 | TRBJ1-6 | . | TRBV6-5 | .
CASRLGQPRAKNIQYF | TGTGCCAGCAGACTGGGACAGCCCCGAGCCAAAAACATTCAGTACTTC | 16 | TRBJ2-4 | once | TRBV2 | TRBD1
CSASRGASGNTGELFF | TGCAGTGCTAGTCGAGGGGCTAGCGGGAACACCGGGGAGCTGTTTTTT | 16 | TRBJ2-2 | few | TRBV20-1 | TRBD2
CAWSAKGSSTDTQYF | TGTGCCTGGAGTGCTAAGGGGTCTAGCACAGATACGCAGTATTTT | 15 | TRBJ2-3 | . | TRBV30 | .